This T cell receptor (beta chain) was recovered during a study of blood T cell repertoires in COVID-19 (dated by TCRdb to 2020 to 2022). Describing the broader study: Samples from collaborators originated in the United States, Italy and Spain and spanned both the acute and convalescent phases of COVID-19. The prospective study material was composed of cDNA or gDNA derived from T cells, B-cell-depleted T cells, or PBMCs. The sample metadata nearly always contained a de-identified subject ID, COVID-19 status, age in years and sex. The samples were drawn from two sources: the first 160 participants of the ongoing ImmuneRACE study, and 1,000 to 1,500 subjects contributed by 6 global collaborators. The repertoires were made available in a free public database intended to serve as a resource for research on the immune response to SARS-CoV-2. Deeply sampled blood TCRbeta repertoires from subjects exposed to, actively infected with, or recovered from COVID-19 were included in the dataset. HLA class I and class II types, where available, came from metadata supplied by the sample provider rather than from assay-based typing.

TCRbeta CDR3 regions were amplified from genomic DNA by means of the immunoSEQ Assay, a bias-controlled multiplex PCR. For the original study's pipeline: The number of nucleated cells in each sample was estimated from the amplification of reference gene primers within the assay. To quantify the absolute abundance of each unique TCRbeta CDR3 rearrangement, sequence reads were collapsed and filtered. For each sample, productive Simpson clonality was calculated as the square root of Simpson's diversity index over productive rearrangements. The table was pulled from immuneACCESS by TCRdb, which kept in-frame rearrangements only. Such tables lose some clones; where checked, under half of the loss comes from unresolved V genes, and the rest has no known cause. V and J calls and clone size come straight from that table; D and trimming were deduced from the DNA. In this sample the table shows around 270,000 clones, around 80% of which occur a single time. Together, the top ten hold 4% to 4.5% of the sample.

Details on this clone: No cognate antigen has been identified for it. Base-call qualities are not available, and no considerably larger clone is one nucleotide away.

Here V drops 3 bases and J drops 3 bases, and the junction holds 6 bases not matched to any gene. From its cysteine to its phenylalanine, the CDR3 spans 15 amino acids. Only the CDR3 DNA is retained, 45 bases long and in frame from the first base. The germline V gene (reference sequence) provides CDR1 DFQATT and CDR2 SNEGSKA. What the work shows at the level of the full study, not this receptor alone: The quantity of clinical and demographic metadata differed by source and by participant and was supplied without curation.

Collaborating institutions collected whole blood in K2EDTA tubes following their own protocols. For TCRbeta analysis, collaborators shipped samples in one of three forms: frozen whole blood, isolated PBMCs, or DNA extracted from either of those sample types. The chain was built from TRBV20-1 and TRBJ1-5, and 9 junctional nucleotides match TRBD1. The sequencing input was peripheral blood. The sequence came from a man aged 55 to 70 with acute or convalescent COVID-19. The CDR3 reads CSASAGQGDNQPQHF. The DNA sequence is as follows: TGCAGTGCTAGTGCGGGACAGGGAGACAATCAGCCCCAGCATTTT.